The 32 T cell receptor beta chains below were found in one sample sequenced in a study of shared clonotypes between healthy human individuals. Assay used: immunoSEQ multiplex PCR; TCRdb lists only in-frame clones, some missing. The sample includes 400,000 to 600,000 clones, around 96% of them seen just once. The sample comprised naive CD4+ T cells sorted from blood. Subset described: CD45RA+ positively selected. The origin of the receptors is a woman in her thirties in good health.

V and J are TRBV2 and TRBJ2-1; no clear D gene. The CDR3 runs 13 residues. Germline loops: CDR1 SNHLY, CDR2 FYNNEI. V shed 7 bases and J shed 4 bases, with 11 bases lying between them. The CDR3 DNA sequence: TGTGCCAGCAAGGCGGACGCTTACAATGAGCAGTTCTTC. Residues: CASKADAYNEQFF.

A remark on this clone: This sample includes further DNA sequences coding for the same CDR3. The V gene is TRBV28, the J gene TRBJ2-7, with 8 bases aligning to TRBD2. J gave up 0 bases and V 3 bases, and 1 base lay outside the gene matches. The CDR3 has 14 residues. CDR1 MDHEN and CDR2 SYDVKM come from the germline V gene. This CDR3 is CASSFSGNSYEQYF. The CDR3 DNA sequence: TGTGCCAGCAGTTTTAGCGGGAACTCCTACGAGCAGTACTTC.

As DNA, the CDR3 is TGTGCCAGCAGTTCCGGACTCTGGGACAATGAGCAGTTCTTC. It codes for CASSSGLWDNEQFF. The V call is TRBV6-5, the J call TRBJ2-1, with D tentatively TRBD2 (5 bases). Trimming took 4 bases from V and 5 from J, leaving 12 bases between them. This CDR3 contains 14 residues. Germline assignment: CDR1 MNHEY and CDR2 SVGAGI.

As to this clone: Distinct nucleotide sequences in the sample also encode this CDR3. V gene TRBV9 combines with J gene TRBJ1-2, with a weak D call TRBD1 (6 bases). V gave up 3 bases and J gave up 2 bases, with 8 bases separating them. The germline V gene encodes CDR1 SGDLS and CDR2 YYNGEE. This CDR3 has 13 amino acids. The CDR3 DNA is TGTGCCAGCAGCGGGAGGGGGAACTATGGCTACACCTTC. As protein: CASSGRGNYGYTF.

The chain employs TRBV12-5 and TRBJ2-2; D gene uncertain. The CDR3 is made up of 13 amino acids. CDR1 and CDR2 (germline): LGHNT, FRNRAP. Trimming stripped 6 bases from V and 8 bases from J, with 13 bases between. CDR3 residues: CASGLGDVGELFF. The CDR3 DNA sequence: TGTGCTAGTGGCCTTGGTGATGTGGGGGAGCTGTTTTTT.

This clone was seen once. The chain carries TRBV28 and TRBJ2-7; tentatively, D is TRBD2 (6 bases). CDR1 and CDR2 (germline): MDHEN, SYDVKM. The V and J ends lost 5 bases and 7 bases respectively, with 12 bases between them. CDR3 length equals 12 residues. The CDR3 DNA reads as TGTGCCAGCAGTCATCAGGGAGGTGAGCAGTACTTC. Its translation: CASSHQGGEQYF.

CDR3 sequence: CAIRRTGLAGGPTDTQYF. Written as DNA, the CDR3 is TGTGCCATCAGAAGAACGGGACTAGCGGGAGGGCCGACAGATACGCAGTATTTT. The rearrangement joins TRBV10-3 to TRBJ2-3; 16 bases are a match to TRBD2. From germline, CDR1 is ENHRY and CDR2 SYGVKD. The CDR3 sequence is 18 residues long. Germline trimming cut 6 bases from V and 3 bases from J; bases unmatched to any gene: 9.

The V and J genes are TRBV6-5 and TRBJ2-1; 13 bases map to TRBD2. Unmatched junction bases numbered 6, after V lost 6 bases and J lost 7 bases. Germline V gene sequence: CDR1 MNHEY, CDR2 SVGAGI. This CDR3 is 15 amino acids long. The CDR3 sequence: CASRQTSGRLNEQFF. CDR3 DNA sequence: TGTGCCAGCAGACAGACTAGCGGGAGGTTAAATGAGCAGTTCTTC.

In its sample, this clone was seen once. The rearrangement links TRBV28 to TRBJ2-2, with D maybe TRBD2 (7 bases). Germline V CDR1 and CDR2: MDHEN, SYDVKM. The germline V and J ends were trimmed by 6 bases and 3 bases, with 17 bases remaining between them. This CDR3 is built from 16 residues. DNA for the CDR3: TGTGCCAGCAGCTGGGGGGGGCTATCCCACACCGGGGAGCTGTTTTTT. Translating gives CASSWGGLSHTGELFF. The full variable domain, with the rest looked up from reference TRBV28 and TRBJ2-2, is DVKVTQSSRYLVKRTGEKVFLECVQDMDHENMFWYRQDPGLGLRLIYFSYDVKMKEKGDIPEGYSVSREKKERFSLILESASTNQTSMYLCASSWGGLSHTGELFFGEGSRLTVL.

The CDR3 spells CSVEVGQGATEAFF. The CDR3 nucleotides are TGCAGCGTTGAAGTGGGACAGGGGGCCACTGAAGCTTTCTTT. This chain links TRBV29-1 with TRBJ1-1, with 12 nucleotides matching TRBD1. Per germline, CDR1 SQVTM and CDR2 ANQGSEA. Trimming at V came to 1 base and at J to 4 bases, leaving 1 base not matched to a gene. The CDR3 covers 14 residues.

This chain connects TRBV11-2 to TRBJ2-2; D remains ambiguous. This CDR3 region has 14 residues. V shed 0 bases and J shed 7 bases, with 9 bases lying between them. The germline V gene has CDR1 SGHAT and CDR2 FQNNGV. CDR3 residues: CASSLDGSGGELFF. The CDR3, as DNA: TGTGCCAGCAGCTTAGATGGTTCAGGCGGGGAGCTGTTTTTT.

The chain carries TRBV18 and TRBJ1-1; D possibly corresponds to TRBD1 (5 bases). The CDR3 extends over 16 amino acids. Looked up from germline, CDR1 is KGHSH and CDR2 is LQKENI. Trimming pared 1 base from V and 1 base from J, leaving 13 bases between. The CDR3 nucleotides are TGTGCCAGCTCACCACGGGGTGATGGGGCGAACACTGAAGCTTTCTTT. It is translated as CASSPRGDGANTEAFF.

The chain joins TRBV9 to TRBJ2-7; 10 bases are a match to TRBD1. Trimming at V came to 2 bases and at J to 7 bases, leaving 6 bases not matched to a gene. Germline CDR1 reads SGDLS; CDR2 reads YYNGEE. The CDR3 runs 14 residues. CDR3 coding DNA: TGTGCCAGCAGCGTGGCCGGGACAGGGGTTGAGCAGTACTTC. It codes for CASSVAGTGVEQYF.

The rearrangement joins TRBV7-9 to TRBJ1-1, with D perhaps TRBD1 (6 bases). The ends were cut back, 5 bases at V and 6 bases at J, with 13 bases in the middle. Germline CDR1 and CDR2: SEHNR and FQNEAQ (reference sequence). The CDR3 is made up of 13 amino acids. CDR3 in DNA: TGTGCCAGCAGCATACAGGGTAGCCCTGAAGCTTTCTTT. It specifies CASSIQGSPEAFF. The variable domain in full, with the rest retrieved from reference TRBV7-9 and TRBJ1-1, is DTGVSQNPRHKITKRGQNVTFRCDPISEHNRLYWYRQTLGQGPEFLTYFQNEAQLEKSRLLSDRFSAERPKGSFSTLEIQRTEQGDSAMYLCASSIQGSPEAFFGQGTRLTVV.

The chain combines TRBV7-8 with TRBJ1-1, with D uncertain. V was pared by 5 bases and J by 1 base, with 11 bases between. The CDR3 totals 14 residues. Looked up from germline, CDR1 is SGHVS and CDR2 is FQNEAQ. CDR3 loop: CASSLGRQNTEAFF. The CDR3 DNA follows: TGTGCCAGCAGCCTAGGACGGCAGAACACTGAAGCTTTCTTT.

The V call is TRBV9, the J call TRBJ2-5; possibly TRBD2 for D (6 bases). CDR3 size: 15 residues. The germline gives CDR1 SGDLS, CDR2 YYNGEE. V lost 0 bases, J lost 4 bases, and 13 bases lay in between. CDR3 sequence: CASSVGPGVRETQYF. In DNA form, the CDR3 reads TGTGCCAGCAGCGTAGGTCCGGGAGTTCGAGAGACCCAGTACTTC.

The genes are TRBV5-1 and TRBJ2-1, with no clear D. Germline lookup yields CDR1 SGHRS and CDR2 YFSETQ. This CDR3 has 13 amino acids. The germline V and J ends were trimmed by 0 bases and 6 bases, with 7 bases remaining between them. CDR3 in DNA: TGCGCCAGCAGCTTGGGTAAGCGCAATGAGCAGTTCTTC. This translates into CASSLGKRNEQFF. The full variable domain, completed using reference TRBV5-1 and TRBJ2-1, is KAGVTQTPRYLIKTRGQQVTLSCSPISGHRSVSWYQQTPGQGLQFLFEYFSETQRNKGNFPGRFSGRQFSNSRSEMNVSTLELGDSALYLCASSLGKRNEQFFGPGTRLTVL.

The genes are TRBV4-2 and TRBJ2-3, with D hard to call. The germline V gene has CDR1 LGHNA and CDR2 YNFKEQ. The CDR3 loop spans 12 amino acids. Deletions cut 1 base from V and 5 bases from J, with 4 bases between. CDR3 in DNA: TGTGCCAGCAGCCAAGTAGAAGATACGCAGTATTTT. It is translated as CASSQVEDTQYF.

The chain carries TRBV28 and TRBJ2-1; 12 nucleotides agree with TRBD2. The trim removed 6 bases at V and 10 bases at J, leaving 16 bases unmatched. CDR1 is MDHEN and CDR2 is SYDVKM in the germline V gene. This CDR3 region has 17 residues. CDR3 amino acids: CASSPPPLAGGAWEQFF. As DNA, the CDR3 is TGTGCCAGCAGCCCTCCCCCACTAGCGGGAGGCGCATGGGAGCAGTTCTTC.

The V and J genes are TRBV9 and TRBJ2-5; TRBD1 aligns across 12 bases. The CDR3 sequence is 18 residues long. CDR1 is SGDLS and CDR2 is YYNGEE in the germline V gene. V trimming: 4 bases; J trimming: 5 bases; junction bases outside the gene matches: 15. CDR3: CASSPGRSGTGGWETQYF. DNA for the CDR3: TGTGCCAGCAGCCCCGGTCGGTCGGGGACAGGGGGCTGGGAGACCCAGTACTTC.

The chain combines TRBV27 with TRBJ2-3, with D unclear. Looked up from germline, CDR1 is MNHEY and CDR2 is SMNVEV (reference sequence). The V end lost 6 bases, the J end lost 2 bases, and 15 bases lay between the germline ends. The CDR3 contains 15 residues. The CDR3 here is CASSPNFLTTDTQYF. The CDR3 DNA sequence: TGTGCCAGCAGCCCTAACTTCCTCACCACAGATACGCAGTATTTT.

The J gene is TRBJ2-6, the V gene TRBV5-1; the D call may be TRBD1 or TRBD2 (5 bases each). The CDR3 has 16 amino acids. Trimming shortened V by 4 bases and J by 0 bases, and 11 bases separated the two germline ends. Looked up from germline, CDR1 is SGHRS and CDR2 is YFSETQ. The CDR3 loop is CASSGTAGSGANVLTF. CDR3 DNA sequence: TGCGCCAGCAGCGGGACGGCTGGCTCTGGGGCCAACGTCCTGACTTTC.

The table lists this clone with a few counts. The rearrangement uses TRBV7-9 and TRBJ1-3, with D maybe TRBD1 (6 bases). CDR1 is SEHNR, CDR2 FQNEAQ, per germline (reference sequence). The CDR3 length is 15 residues. V dropped 5 bases and J dropped 4 bases, with 15 bases sitting between them. The CDR3 loop reads CASSANPTGGNTIYF. The CDR3 DNA sequence: TGTGCCAGCAGCGCTAATCCCACAGGGGGAAACACCATATATTTT.

Notes on this clone: One end of the junction does not line up with germline, which may come from a read error. This CDR3 is CASSTRRFSTDAQYF. DNA of the CDR3: TGTGCCAGCAGCACGAGACGGTTCAGCACAGATGCGCAGTATTTT. The J gene is TRBJ2-3, the V gene TRBV7-2; D is undetermined. Germline V CDR1 and CDR2: SGHTA, FQGNSA. The CDR3 runs 15 residues.

The chain carries TRBV29-1 and TRBJ1-1, with 7 bases matching TRBD1. The CDR3 is made up of 14 amino acids. Germline V gene lookup returns CDR1 SQVTM and CDR2 ANQGSEA. After removal of 2 bases from V and 4 bases from J, the junction contained 7 bases not matched to a gene. The CDR3 is CSVEFGRGGTEAFF. The CDR3, as DNA: TGCAGCGTTGAATTTGGCAGGGGGGGCACTGAAGCTTTCTTT.

The chain links TRBV7-3 to TRBJ2-1; 7 positions agree with TRBD1. V dropped 5 bases and J dropped 7; count of bases not matched to a gene: 14. This CDR3 is 16 amino acids long. Germline CDR1 is SGHTA and CDR2 is FQGTGA. CDR3 coding DNA: TGTGCCAGCAGCCGAGGGTTGGTAGGGGGCGGGAATGAGCAGTTCTTC. Residues: CASSRGLVGGGNEQFF.

This chain links TRBV11-1 with TRBJ2-1, with D perhaps matching TRBD1 (6 bases). CDR3 length: 15 residues. Looked up from germline, CDR1 is SGHAT and CDR2 is FQDESV (reference sequence). V dropped 5 bases and J dropped 10 bases, with 21 bases sitting between them. The CDR3 spells CASSLGAGVLREQFF. The DNA for the CDR3 is TGTGCCAGCAGCCTTGGGGCAGGGGTCCTTCGGGAGCAGTTCTTC.

The chain recombines TRBV4-1 with TRBJ2-3; 8 bases map to TRBD1. This CDR3 is 17 amino acids long. V lost 1 base, J lost 4 bases, and 10 bases stayed unmatched. CDR1 and CDR2 (germline): MGHRA, YSYEKL. Here the CDR3 DNA reads TGCGCCAGCAGCCAAGGTTTGCAGGGGGCGCGTTCAGATACGCAGTATTTT. Protein: CASSQGLQGARSDTQYF.

V gene TRBV29-1 combines with J gene TRBJ1-5; the match to TRBD1 covers 7 bases. Looked up from germline, CDR1 is SQVTM and CDR2 is ANQGSEA. The CDR3 is 14 amino acids. The ends lost 3 bases at V and 8 bases at J; junction bases unmatched: 10. The CDR3 bases are TGCAGCGTTGATGTAGGGGGCGGGGGAGAGCCCCAGCATTTT. This codes for CSVDVGGGGEPQHF.

This clone is a singleton in its sample. The J gene is TRBJ2-1, the V gene TRBV7-9; D is unresolved. V gave up 4 bases and J gave up 2 bases, with 12 bases separating them. CDR3 length: 15 amino acids. Germline V lookup: CDR1 SEHNR, CDR2 FQNEAQ (reference sequence). CDR3 nucleotides: TGTGCCAGCAGCTCTTACGGAGCCCCCTACAATGAGCAGTTCTTC. Translating gives CASSSYGAPYNEQFF. The whole variable domain, remainder taken from reference TRBV7-9 and TRBJ2-1, is DTGVSQNPRHKITKRGQNVTFRCDPISEHNRLYWYRQTLGQGPEFLTYFQNEAQLEKSRLLSDRFSAERPKGSFSTLEIQRTEQGDSAMYLCASSSYGAPYNEQFFGPGTRLTVL.

The J gene is TRBJ2-7, the V gene TRBV18, with D tentatively TRBD2 (6 bases). The CDR3 sequence is 17 residues long. CDR1 is KGHSH, CDR2 LQKENI, per germline. V lost 3 bases and J lost 3, with 21 bases in between. CDR3 DNA: TGTGCCAGCTCACCCCAACTAGAGGGAGGACCCCTCTACGAGCAGTACTTC. It codes for CASSPQLEGGPLYEQYF.

This clone was seen more than once but under ten times. The chain employs TRBV11-2 and TRBJ1-2; 9 bases match TRBD1. The CDR3 loop spans 16 amino acids. CDR1 is SGHAT and CDR2 is FQNNGV in the germline V gene. Trimming took 1 base from V and 4 from J; bases not matched to a gene: 7. CDR3 region: CASSLVGTGTLYGYTF. In DNA, the CDR3 is TGTGCCAGCAGCTTAGTGGGGACAGGGACGCTCTATGGCTACACCTTC. The variable domain in full, with the rest retrieved from reference TRBV11-2 and TRBJ1-2, is EAGVAQSPRYKIIEKRQSVAFWCNPISGHATLYWYQQILGQGPKLLIQFQNNGVVDDSQLPKDRFSAERLKGVDSTLKIQPAKLEDSAVYLCASSLVGTGTLYGYTFGSGTRLTVV.